This T cell receptor beta chain was recorded in a study of metastatic and nonmetastatic thyroid tumors. Looked up from germline, CDR1 is MDHEN and CDR2 is SYDVKM. V lost 3 bases and J 4 bases, leaving 16 bases between the germline ends. CDR3 length: 15 residues. Thyroid surgery was performed in patients who had received no treatment beforehand. TCRdb re-clonotyped the PCR reads via MiXCR. The table includes 20,000 or so clones, under 35% detected once. In this sample, this clone turned up many times. This clonotype originated in a female donor with papillary thyroid cancer or a benign thyroid nodule (not recorded which). Some clones in this sample may be carry-over from other donors' samples. The sample was blood. The chain carries TRBV28 and TRBJ2-7, with D perhaps assigned TRBD1 or TRBD2 (6 bases each). The CDR3 DNA sequence: TGTGCCAGCAGTTTCCCGGTGGGGGGCGCGTACGAGCAGTACTTC. This encodes CASSFPVGGAYEQYF. The full variable domain, in which reference TRBV28 and TRBJ2-7 provide the parts outside the CDR3, is DVKVTQSSRYLVKRTGEKVFLECVQDMDHENMFWYRQDPGLGLRLIYFSYDVKMKEKGDIPEGYSVSREKKERFSLILESASTNQTSMYLCASSFPVGGAYEQYFGPGTRLTVT.